This entry concerns a single T cell receptor beta chain. Its antigen is currently unknown. Participants had chemo-refractory metastatic non-small-cell lung cancer and were treated with focal radiation plus ipilimumab CTLA-4 blockade. The sample comes from a study of radiotherapy plus CTLA-4 blockade in lung cancer. Overall study context: Around 19% of patients responded objectively, and approximately 33% achieved disease control.

The repertoire was sequenced with immunoSEQ multiplex PCR; TCRdb's copy has only in-frame clones and lacks some. The table lists tens of thousands of clones, about 76% of them singletons. Whole-study results and caveats: Radiotherapy with ipilimumab was followed by blood expansion of tumor-derived clones. Reportedly, early blood T cell clone dynamics best predicted response, with interferon-beta.

This CDR3 is 15 amino acids long. V was shortened by 7 bases and J by 7 bases, with 20 bases between the two germline ends. Per the germline V gene, CDR1 is MNHEY and CDR2 is SVGAGI. Here the sequenced sample was peripheral blood, taken from a patient treated with radiotherapy plus ipilimumab. V and J are TRBV6-5 and TRBJ2-4; perhaps TRBD2 as D (5 bases). This clonotype originated in a human donor with non-small cell lung cancer who had a complete response to radiotherapy plus ipilimumab. The CDR3 reads CASTSPELGGNIQYF. The DNA of the CDR3 is TGTGCCAGCACCAGTCCCGAGCTGGGCGGGAACATTCAGTACTTC.